A selection of T cell receptor beta chains follows, all from one sample in a study of long-term antiretroviral therapy in people with HIV. The repertoire was sequenced with immunoSEQ multiplex PCR; TCRdb's copy has only in-frame clones and lacks some. Of roughly 25,000 clones listed, around 79% are singletons. The sample consisted of unsorted PBMCs, taken 1.1 years before starting antiretroviral therapy. These receptors all come from a woman under 40 with HIV. The CDR3 runs from the conserved cysteine through the conserved F or W. D genes are given only for firm matches. Only part of the rows carry a size: once, few, many, or a class if the clone is expanded.

V: TRBV6-5
J: TRBJ1-2
length: 14
D: .
size: .
DNA: TGTGCCAGCAGAGAAAGACGGCTTCGTGGCGGCTACACCTTC
CDR3: CASRERRLRGGYTF

V: TRBV27
J: TRBJ1-5
length: 14
D: .
size: .
DNA: TGTGCCAGCAGCCCGTACAGGGAGTCTCAGCCCCAGCATTTT
CDR3: CASSPYRESQPQHF

V: TRBV27
J: TRBJ2-3
length: 15
D: .
size: .
DNA: TGTGCCAGCAGTCCCCGGGCCAGGGGCACAGATACGCAGTATTTT
CDR3: CASSPRARGTDTQYF

V: TRBV18
J: TRBJ2-5
length: 12
D: .
size: .
DNA: TGTGCCAGCAGAGGGCTTAAAGAGACCCAGTACTTC
CDR3: CASRGLKETQYF

V: TRBV27
J: TRBJ1-6
length: 13
D: .
size: .
DNA: TGTGCCAGCAGTACCGGGACGCGCTCACCCCTCCACTTT
CDR3: CASSTGTRSPLHF

V: TRBV10-3
J: TRBJ2-3
length: 14
D: TRBD2
size: few
DNA: TGTGCCATCAGGGCTTCGGGGGGGGCAGATACGCAGTATTTT
CDR3: CAIRASGGADTQYF

V: TRBV4-1
J: TRBJ2-2
length: 16
D: .
size: .
DNA: TGCGCCAGCAGCCAGGCAGACAGAGCCTTCACCGGGGAGCTGTTTTTT
CDR3: CASSQADRAFTGELFF

V: TRBV6-1
J: TRBJ1-2
length: 13
D: .
size: medium-sized
DNA: TGTGCCAGCAGTGAGGGGGGGAGCCATGGCTACACCTTC
CDR3: CASSEGGSHGYTF

V: TRBV28
J: TRBJ1-2
length: 14
D: TRBD1
size: few
DNA: TGTGCCAGCAGTTCGACAGGGGTTGGCTATGGCTACACCTTC
CDR3: CASSSTGVGYGYTF

V: TRBV6-4
J: TRBJ1-1
length: 14
D: .
size: .
DNA: TGTGCCAGCCTAAAGGGGGTCAAAAGCGCTGAAGCTTTCTTT
CDR3: CASLKGVKSAEAFF

V: TRBV6-5
J: TRBJ1-2
length: 14
D: TRBD1
size: .
DNA: TGTGCCAGCAGACTACAGGGGGTTGGCGGGGGCTACACCTTC
CDR3: CASRLQGVGGGYTF

V: TRBV5-6
J: TRBJ1-2
length: 16
D: .
size: .
DNA: TGTGCCAGCAGCTCGGCCCTGGGAGGGTCAAACTATGGCTACACCTTC
CDR3: CASSSALGGSNYGYTF

V: TRBV7-2
J: TRBJ1-5
length: 16
D: .
size: .
DNA: TGTGCCAGCAGCTTAGCACTAGTAGACCCTTTTCAGCCCCAGCATTTT
CDR3: CASSLALVDPFQPQHF

V: TRBV27
J: TRBJ2-5
length: 14
D: .
size: .
DNA: TGTGCCAGCAGTTCCCGACCGATGGAAGAGACCCAGTACTTC
CDR3: CASSSRPMEETQYF

V: TRBV7-6
J: TRBJ1-2
length: 13
D: .
size: .
DNA: TGTGCCAGCAGCGGGCAGGACAGTAATGGCTACACCTTC
CDR3: CASSGQDSNGYTF

V: TRBV6-1
J: TRBJ1-5
length: 15
D: TRBD1
size: .
DNA: TGTGCCAGCAGGGGGACAGCCGAACCTTATCAGCCCCAGCATTTT
CDR3: CASRGTAEPYQPQHF

V: TRBV9
J: TRBJ1-3
length: 17
D: .
size: .
DNA: TGTGCCAGCAGCGTTTTCGGGACGCCTACTCTGGGAAACACCATATATTTT
CDR3: CASSVFGTPTLGNTIYF

V: TRBV5-4
J: TRBJ1-6
length: 14
D: .
size: .
DNA: TGTGCCAGCAGCCCGGGGGGCTTTAATTCACCCCTCCACTTT
CDR3: CASSPGGFNSPLHF

V: TRBV12-5
J: TRBJ1-1
length: 13
D: .
size: .
DNA: TGTGCCTCTGCCGAGAGACAGAACACTGAAGCTTTCTTT
CDR3: CASAERQNTEAFF

V: TRBV11-2
J: TRBJ2-3
length: 15
D: .
size: .
DNA: TGTGCCAGCAGCTTACAAGGCCAGAGCACAGATACGCAGTATTTT
CDR3: CASSLQGQSTDTQYF

V: TRBV7-9
J: TRBJ1-6
length: 15
D: .
size: few
DNA: TGTGCCAGCAGCCCTGGCAGGGCCTATAATTCACCCCTCCACTTT
CDR3: CASSPGRAYNSPLHF

V: TRBV29-1
J: TRBJ1-2
length: 11
D: .
size: .
DNA: TGCAGCGTTGGGCAGGTCTATGGCTACACCTTC
CDR3: CSVGQVYGYTF

V: TRBV5-6
J: TRBJ1-2
length: 13
D: .
size: .
DNA: TGTGCCAGCAGCTCTGCTGGGGTGGGCGGCTACACCTTC
CDR3: CASSSAGVGGYTF

V: TRBV2
J: TRBJ2-5
length: 16
D: TRBD2
size: once
DNA: TGTGCCAGCAGTGCGGGACTAGCGGGGGGCGAGGAGACCCAGTACTTC
CDR3: CASSAGLAGGEETQYF

V: TRBV4-1
J: TRBJ2-2
length: 13
D: .
size: .
DNA: TGCGCCAGCAGCCAACTGTCCACCGGGGAGCTGTTTTTT
CDR3: CASSQLSTGELFF

V: TRBV5-5
J: TRBJ1-6
length: 16
D: .
size: .
DNA: TGTGCCAGCAGCCTATTCAGCGAGGCGTATAATTCACCCCTCCACTTT
CDR3: CASSLFSEAYNSPLHF

V: TRBV7-8
J: TRBJ2-1
length: 16
D: TRBD1
size: .
DNA: TGTGCCAGCAGCTCCACAGGGGGTCCTACCTACAATGAGCAGTTCTTC
CDR3: CASSSTGGPTYNEQFF

V: TRBV6-1
J: TRBJ2-3
length: 14
D: TRBD2
size: .
DNA: TGTGCCAGCAGCAGCGGGGGCCGAGACCATACGCAGTATTTT
CDR3: CASSSGGRDHTQYF

V: TRBV7-9
J: TRBJ1-1
length: 16
D: .
size: .
DNA: TGTGCCAGCAGCAGCAATTCGGTCAGGGGCCACACTGAAGCTTTCTTT
CDR3: CASSSNSVRGHTEAFF

V: TRBV19
J: TRBJ1-1
length: 13
D: .
size: once
DNA: TGTGCCAGCAGCCCGTCGGGGAACACTGAAGCTTTCTTT
CDR3: CASSPSGNTEAFF

V: TRBV5-1
J: TRBJ1-1
length: 14
D: TRBD1
size: .
DNA: TGCGCCAGCAGCTCCAGGGGGGTTGGCACTGAAGCTTTCTTT
CDR3: CASSSRGVGTEAFF

V: TRBV20-1
J: TRBJ1-2
length: 11
D: .
size: few
DNA: TGCAGTGCTAGAGAGGGGGGTGGCTACACCTTC
CDR3: CSAREGGGYTF

V: TRBV28
J: TRBJ1-2
length: 15
D: .
size: few
DNA: TGTGCCAGCAGTTTAGCCAGTCCCATTAACTATGGCTACACCTTC
CDR3: CASSLASPINYGYTF

V: TRBV5-6
J: TRBJ2-3
length: 14
D: TRBD1
size: .
DNA: TGTGCCAGCAGCCCTGGACAGGGCACAGATACGCAGTATTTT
CDR3: CASSPGQGTDTQYF

V: TRBV7-2
J: TRBJ1-6
length: 16
D: .
size: few
DNA: TGTGCCAGCAGCTTAGCGCAGGGGTATTATAATTCACCCCTCCACTTT
CDR3: CASSLAQGYYNSPLHF

V: TRBV9
J: TRBJ2-1
length: 15
D: TRBD1
size: .
DNA: TGTGCCAGCAGCGATGGACAGGATCCCTACAATGAGCAGTTCTTC
CDR3: CASSDGQDPYNEQFF

V: TRBV27
J: TRBJ2-6
length: 15
D: .
size: once
DNA: TGTGCCAGCAGTCCGGATATCTCTGGGGCCAACGTCCTGACTTTC
CDR3: CASSPDISGANVLTF

V: TRBV7-8
J: TRBJ1-2
length: 13
D: .
size: .
DNA: TGTGCCAGCAGCCTTGGGACGTACCGTGGCTACACCTTC
CDR3: CASSLGTYRGYTF

V: TRBV5-1
J: TRBJ1-2
length: 15
D: TRBD1
size: .
DNA: TGCGCCAGCAGCCCAAGCCGGACAGGGGGTGATGGCTACACCTTC
CDR3: CASSPSRTGGDGYTF

V: TRBV5-1
J: TRBJ2-2
length: 15
D: .
size: .
DNA: TGCGCCAGCAGCTTGGGACTGTCGAACACCGGGGAGCTGTTTTTT
CDR3: CASSLGLSNTGELFF

V: TRBV2
J: TRBJ1-6
length: 13
D: .
size: .
DNA: TGTGCCAGCATCCGACAGTTAAATTCACCCCTCCACTTT
CDR3: CASIRQLNSPLHF